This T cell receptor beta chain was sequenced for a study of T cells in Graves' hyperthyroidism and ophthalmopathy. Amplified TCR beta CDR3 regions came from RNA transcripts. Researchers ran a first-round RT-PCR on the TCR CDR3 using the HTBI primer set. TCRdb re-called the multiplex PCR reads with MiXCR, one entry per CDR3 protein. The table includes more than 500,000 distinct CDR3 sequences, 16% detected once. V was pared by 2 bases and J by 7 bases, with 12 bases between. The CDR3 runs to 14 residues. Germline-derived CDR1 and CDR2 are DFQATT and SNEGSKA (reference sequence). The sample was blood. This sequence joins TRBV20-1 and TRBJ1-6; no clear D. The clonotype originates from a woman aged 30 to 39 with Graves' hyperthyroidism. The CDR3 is CSARREMRNSPLHF. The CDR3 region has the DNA TGCAGTGCTAGACGGGAAATGAGGAATTCACCCCTCCACTTT.